The T cell receptor (beta chain) described here comes from a study of blood T cell repertoires in COVID-19. Study-level background: Acute and convalescent COVID-19 samples came from the United States, Italy and Spain.

Trimming removed 6 bases at V and 0 bases at J, with 12 bases between. CDR1 and CDR2 from the germline V gene are LNHNV and YYDKDF (reference sequence). CDR3 size: 16 residues. As handled by the study authors: Reference gene primers were amplified, and this amplification served to estimate nucleated cell counts. The table came from immunoSEQ multiplex PCR; TCRdb's copy has only in-frame clones and leaves some out. The D gene and trimming were derived from the DNA, and the V and J assignments and clone size from that table. The sample holds 300,000 to 400,000 clones, approximately 90% seen once. The specimen sequenced was peripheral blood. The J gene is TRBJ2-6, the V gene TRBV15, with D possibly matching TRBD1 (6 bases). The receptor's source is a man under 40 with COVID-19, enrolled during active disease. CDR3 DNA sequence: TGTGCCACCAGTCCTGAGGACAGCTCTGGGGCCAACGTCCTGACTTTC. It is translated as CATSPEDSSGANVLTF.